This entry features one T cell receptor (beta chain) sequence. Method: immunoSEQ multiplex PCR; TCRdb's copy keeps in-frame clones and lacks some. The sample shows more than 20,000 clones, around 95% of them seen only once. The data were obtained in a study of regulatory and conventional T cells in RAG deficiency. The sorted conventional CD4+ T cells were CD25-low and CD127-high, with genomic DNA sequenced. With 4 bases clipped from V and 5 bases from J, the junction kept 8 bases outside the gene matches. Germline V lookup: CDR1 GTSNPN, CDR2 SVGIG (reference sequence). This CDR3 has 16 amino acids. These records were also assigned to another study, of regulatory T cells. That study reports: Amplification used 52 TRBV primers and 13 TRBJ primers.

The sequenced material came from CD25- CD4+ T cells sorted from blood. The rearrangement uses TRBV30 and TRBJ2-1, with 13 bases lining up with TRBD2. The clonotype originates from a human donor in good health. CDR3 loop: CAWKTLTSGGNNEQFF. The CDR3 DNA reads TGTGCCTGGAAGACTTTGACTAGCGGGGGGAACAATGAGCAGTTCTTC.